Listed below are T cell receptor beta chains from one sample, sequenced in a study of blood T cell repertoires in COVID-19. Assay used: immunoSEQ multiplex PCR; TCRdb lists only in-frame clones, some missing. The sample contains 150,000 or so clones, about 76% of which appear only once. Sequenced sample: peripheral blood. The receptors were gathered from a woman in her sixties or seventies with COVID-19, enrolled during active disease. Each CDR3 is given with its conserved first and last residue. The D gene is left open where the match is weak. Only part of the rows carry a size: once, few, many, or a class if the clone is expanded.

TGTGCCAGCAGTTACGACAGGGGGCATGCCTACGAGCAGTACTTC CASSYDRGHAYEQYF . TRBV6-5 15 TRBJ2-7 TRBD1
TGTGCCAGCAGCCCCGGGGGTAGCGGCTACACCGGGGAGCTGTTTTTT CASSPGGSGYTGELFF . TRBV9 16 TRBJ2-2 .
TGTGCCAGCATCTTGCGGGGGAAAGCTTTCTTT CASILRGKAFF . TRBV5-4 11 TRBJ1-1 .
TGTGCCACCATGAGACAGGGAGGCAATCAGCCCCAGCATTTT CATMRQGGNQPQHF . TRBV19 14 TRBJ1-5 TRBD1
TGCAGCGTTGTAAGACAGCAACTTAACACTGAAGCTTTCTTT CSVVRQQLNTEAFF . TRBV29-1 14 TRBJ1-1 .
TGTGCCTGGAGTGTAGAACGGACAGGGCCCCAGCATTTT CAWSVERTGPQHF . TRBV30 13 TRBJ1-5 TRBD1
TGTGCCAGCAGTGAATCCCTGGCAGGGGACGGTAAAGCTTTCTTT CASSESLAGDGKAFF . TRBV25-1 15 TRBJ1-1 .
TGTGCCAGTAGACCCCCCGGGACAGGGCTCTATGGCTACACCTTC CASRPPGTGLYGYTF . TRBV19 15 TRBJ1-2 TRBD1
TGTGCCAGCAGTTGGACAGGGGGCTACACTGAAGCTTTCTTT CASSWTGGYTEAFF once TRBV28 14 TRBJ1-1 TRBD1
TGTGCCAGCGGCTTGGGCAGGGACTCTAACAATGAGCAGTTCTTC CASGLGRDSNNEQFF . TRBV27 15 TRBJ2-1 .